The T cell receptor beta chain under discussion was sequenced for a study of human T cells and chemical hapten exposure. Whole-study findings and limits: DPC sensitization did not alter TCRs above 1 in 1000 frequency.

This clonotype has only a few counts. The antigen remains undetermined. Germline CDR1 MNHEY, CDR2 SVGEGT. The CDR3 runs to 15 residues. J was trimmed by 7 bases and V by 6 bases; bases with no gene match: 12. Regarding time point: patch test 1, 2 weeks after DPC sensitization. Treatment described: therapeutic diphenylcyclopropenone sensitization with weekly scalp DPC. Donors were 18 to 70-year-old alopecia patients suitable for DPC. Authors' processing steps: Sample TCR counts, which ranged from 23,224 to 690,600, had a median of about 100,000. A single record per CDR3 protein comes from TCRdb applying MiXCR to the RACE reads. It is TCRdb's table, rather than the study itself, that gives the V and J calls and clone size. The sample shows 95,000 to 150,000 distinct CDR3 sequences, roughly 13% of them seen only once.

Sample: whole blood, taken in connection with sensitization to the hapten diphenylcyclopropenone (DPC). This clonotype was obtained from a man aged 18 to 30 with alopecia areata. Some clones in this sample may be carry-over from other donors' samples. This chain joins TRBV6-2 or TRBV6-3 and TRBJ1-5; 7 bases map to TRBD1. The CDR3 region has the DNA TGTGCCAGCAGGGGCCGGGACAGATTAATCCAGCCCCAGCATTTT. This gives the protein CASRGRDRLIQPQHF.